The 8 T cell receptor beta chains below were found in one sample sequenced in a study of Tregs in tolerant kidney transplant recipients. TCRdb keeps only in-frame clones here, not all; method: immunoSEQ multiplex PCR. The sample records about 46,000 clones, around 90% being singletons. Material: Tregs from blood. The receptor set was obtained from a human donor in good health.

This chain uses TRBV21-1 with TRBJ1-6; TRBD1, as called in the table, went unchecked against the DNA. TRBV21-1 is flagged as a pseudogene. The CDR3 length is 21 residues. CDR3 nucleotides: TGTGCCAGCAGCAAAGTCCCCCCGGGACAGGGAGGGTTCTACTATAATTCACCCCTCCACTTT. This codes for CASSKVPPGQGGFYYNSPLHF.

This clone was recorded once. The rearrangement links TRBV11-1 to TRBJ2-7; a possible D gene is TRBD2 (6 bases). Looked up from germline, CDR1 is SGHAT and CDR2 is FQDESV (reference sequence). This CDR3 has 12 amino acids. V gave up 2 bases and J gave up 6 bases, with 8 bases separating them. CDR3 DNA: TGTGCCAGCAGCTTAAGGAGGGGCGAGCAGTACTTC. This encodes CASSLRRGEQYF.

The gene calls are TRBV6-1 and TRBJ2-5; TRBD1 aligns across 10 bases. The length of the CDR3 is 13 residues. Germline CDR1 reads MNHNS; CDR2 reads SASEGT. V was clipped by 8 bases and J by 5 bases; unmatched bases: 5. CDR3 sequence: CASDRGRWETQYF. For the CDR3, the DNA is TGTGCCAGCGACAGGGGGCGCTGGGAGACCCAGTACTTC.

This clone appeared a single time. The V gene is TRBV10-3, the J gene TRBJ1-2; D unclear. V was shortened by 6 bases and J by 0 bases, with 8 bases between the two germline ends. CDR1 ENHRY and CDR2 SYGVKD come from the germline V gene. The CDR3 is made up of 13 amino acids. The CDR3 nucleotides are TGTGCCATCAGGGAGACTACTAACTATGGCTACACCTTC. Translation gives CAIRETTNYGYTF.

In this sample, this clone turned up once. The chain carries TRBV27 and TRBJ1-2, with D perhaps matching TRBD1 (6 bases). Germline CDR1 and CDR2: MNHEY and SMNVEV (reference sequence). CDR3 length: 14 amino acids. Trimming shortened V by 5 bases and J by 4 bases, and 14 bases separated the two germline ends. The CDR3 DNA is TGTGCCAGCAGTCCACGAGACAGGCGCTATGGCTACACCTTC. It specifies CASSPRDRRYGYTF.

The chain carries TRBV5-1 and TRBJ2-1, with D perhaps matching TRBD1 or TRBD2 (6 bases each). Between the trimmed V and J ends, which lost 2 bases and 4 bases, there was a span of 16 bases. CDR3 length: 16 residues. Germline loops: CDR1 SGHRS, CDR2 YFSETQ. The CDR3 DNA is TGCGCCAGCAGCTTTTTGGTGGGGGGCCGGTACAATGAGCAGTTCTTC. Its protein is CASSFLVGGRYNEQFF. Variable domain in full (rest from reference TRBV5-1 and TRBJ2-1): KAGVTQTPRYLIKTRGQQVTLSCSPISGHRSVSWYQQTPGQGLQFLFEYFSETQRNKGNFPGRFSGRQFSNSRSEMNVSTLELGDSALYLCASSFLVGGRYNEQFFGPGTRLTVL.

V usage is TRBV5-1 and J usage is TRBJ1-1, with D unresolved. The V gene lost 3 bases and the J gene lost 5 bases, with 17 bases spanning the gap. CDR1 and CDR2 from the germline V gene are SGHRS and YFSETQ. This CDR3 is built from 15 residues. The CDR3: CASSSSSPAITEAFF. Written as DNA, the CDR3 is TGCGCCAGCAGCTCTAGTTCCCCAGCGATTACTGAAGCTTTCTTT.

The CDR3 is CASSVAGGASNEQFF. CDR3 bases: TGTGCCAGCAGTGTGGCAGGGGGCGCAAGCAATGAGCAGTTCTTC. The V and J genes are TRBV2 and TRBJ2-1; 8 positions match TRBD1. The V and J ends lost 4 bases and 6 bases, in that order; junction bases with no gene match: 8. This CDR3 is 15 amino acids long. The V gene's germline CDR1 is SNHLY and CDR2 FYNNEI.